The 22 T cell receptor beta chains below were found in one sample sequenced in a study of cytomegalovirus exposure and HLA in healthy donors. Libraries were prepared by immunoSEQ multiplex PCR; TCRdb keeps only in-frame clonotypes and omits some of them. The repertoire includes some 140,000 clones, 85% to 90% of them detected once, and around 6% sits in the top ten. The source material was PBMCs. The receptor source for this set is a young woman in good health and CMV-seropositive.

This clone was seen a single time. The V call is TRBV15, the J call TRBJ2-5; unclear D gene. V lost 1 base and J 4 bases, leaving 13 bases between the germline ends. The CDR3 is 15 amino acids. Germline V gene lookup returns CDR1 LNHNV and CDR2 YYDKDF (reference sequence). The CDR3: CATSRVGTLRETQYF. The CDR3 nucleotides are TGTGCCACCAGCAGAGTGGGCACTCTGAGAGAGACCCAGTACTTC.

The chain couples TRBV6-1 to TRBJ1-1, with D hard to call. CDR3 length: 14 amino acids. Germline V CDR1 and CDR2: MNHNS, SASEGT. V was trimmed by 2 bases and J by 3 bases, leaving 10 bases between them. CDR3 nucleotide sequence: TGTGCCAGCAGTGAACGGTTTAGAGACACTGAAGCTTTCTTT. Translation: CASSERFRDTEAFF.

V is TRBV23-1 and J is TRBJ2-5; TRBD2 matches 7 bases. TRBV23-1 belongs to the ORF category, with a function that is uncertain. The CDR3 is 16 residues long. V dropped 4 bases and J dropped 2; count of bases not matched to a gene: 10. The CDR3 loop is CASSPPRRGSQETQYF. The CDR3 nucleotides are TGCGCCAGCAGTCCCCCTCGGCGGGGGAGTCAAGAGACCCAGTACTTC.

J is TRBJ2-2 and V is TRBV5-1; maybe TRBD2 (5 bases). CDR1 and CDR2 from the germline V gene are SGHRS and YFSETQ. This CDR3 contains 15 residues. The V end lost 2 bases, the J end lost 4 bases, and 12 bases lay between the germline ends. CDR3 in DNA: TGCGCCAGCAGCTTTACACCGGGATCCACCGGGGAGCTGTTTTTT. Translation: CASSFTPGSTGELFF.

The chain couples TRBV5-1 to TRBJ2-7; TRBD1 matches at 11 bases. This CDR3 contains 14 residues. After removal of 3 bases from V and 7 bases from J, the junction contained 6 bases not matched to a gene. The germline CDR1 and CDR2 sequences are SGHRS and YFSETQ. The CDR3 reads CASSSGQGAREQYF. The CDR3 nucleotides read TGCGCCAGCAGCTCCGGACAGGGGGCGCGGGAGCAGTACTTC.

This clone was detected only once. The chain combines TRBV5-4 with TRBJ1-1; D may be TRBD1 (5 bases). V was shortened by 2 bases and J by 4 bases, with 12 bases between the two germline ends. This CDR3 spans 14 amino acids. The germline CDR1 and CDR2 sequences are SGHNT and YYREEE (reference sequence). In nucleotides, the CDR3 is TGTGCCAGCAGCTTCCAGGGCGGCGGCACTGAAGCTTTCTTT. It translates to CASSFQGGGTEAFF.

This chain joins TRBV19 and TRBJ1-3, with D unclear. The V gene lost 9 bases and the J gene lost 0 bases, with 9 bases spanning the gap. CDR1 LNHDA and CDR2 SQIVND come from the germline V gene (reference sequence). The CDR3 length is 13 residues. The CDR3 loop is CASQVYSGNTIYF. CDR3 nucleotide sequence: TGTGCCAGCCAGGTGTACTCTGGAAACACCATATATTTT.

The J gene is TRBJ2-2, the V gene TRBV14; 9 bases agree with TRBD2. Germline V gives CDR1 SGHDN, CDR2 FVKESK. This CDR3 has 14 amino acids. The ends lost 11 bases at V and 1 base at J; junction bases unmatched: 5. CDR3 sequence (DNA): TGTGCCTCACAGACTAGCGGGAACACCGGGGAGCTGTTTTTT. Translating it yields CASQTSGNTGELFF. Combining the CDR3 with reference TRBV14 and TRBJ2-2 gives the whole variable domain EAGVTQFPSHSVIEKGQTVTLRCDPISGHDNLYWYRRVMGKEIKFLLHFVKESKQDESGMPNNRFLAERTGGTYSTLKVQPAELEDSGVYFCASQTSGNTGELFFGEGSRLTVL.

The chain combines TRBV5-5 with TRBJ2-2; D might be TRBD1 (5 bases). V lost 3 bases and J 1 base, leaving 16 bases between the germline ends. Germline CDR1 SGHKS, CDR2 YYEKEE (reference sequence). This CDR3 region has 17 residues. CDR3 amino acids: CASSYRQLRQNTGELFF. Here the CDR3 DNA reads TGTGCCAGCAGCTACAGACAGCTAAGACAGAACACCGGGGAGCTGTTTTTT.

The chain couples TRBV7-2 to TRBJ2-7; weak D call: TRBD2 (5 bases). Deletions cut 4 bases from V and 6 bases from J, with 10 bases between. Germline V CDR1 and CDR2: SGHTA, FQGNSA. The CDR3 sequence is 12 residues long. CDR3 in DNA: TGTGCCAGCAGCTCACTAGGTATCGAGCAGTACTTC. This codes for CASSSLGIEQYF.

V and J are TRBV5-1 and TRBJ2-3; TRBD2 aligns across 9 bases. This CDR3 comprises 17 residues. V was pared by 4 bases and J by 0 bases, with 9 bases of the junction left unmatched. Germline CDR1 SGHRS, CDR2 YFSETQ. The CDR3: CASSLGSSGTSTDTQYF. The CDR3 nucleotides read TGCGCCAGCAGCCTGGGGTCTAGCGGGACTAGCACAGATACGCAGTATTTT.

This chain uses TRBV2 with TRBJ1-5, with TRBD1 matching over 9 bases. This CDR3 is built from 15 residues. The ends lost 6 bases at V and 4 bases at J; junction bases unmatched: 7. Germline lookup yields CDR1 SNHLY and CDR2 FYNNEI. CDR3 sequence: CASSAKGTGNQPQHF. In nucleotides, the CDR3 is TGTGCCAGCAGCGCCAAAGGGACAGGGAATCAGCCCCAGCATTTT.

The chain joins TRBV9 to TRBJ1-1, with a tentative D call TRBD1 (6 bases). Germline V gives CDR1 SGDLS, CDR2 YYNGEE. V dropped 7 bases and J dropped 4 bases, with 11 bases sitting between them. The CDR3 has 12 amino acids. In DNA, the CDR3 is TGTGCCAGCGGAGGCAGGGGCACTGAAGCTTTCTTT. It translates to CASGGRGTEAFF. Full variable domain (missing parts from reference TRBV9 and TRBJ1-1): DSGVTQTPKHLITATGQRVTLRCSPRSGDLSVYWYQQSLDQGLQFLIQYYNGEERAKGNILERFSAQQFPDLHSELNLSSLELGDSALYFCASGGRGTEAFFGQGTRLTVV.

The rearrangement links TRBV2 to TRBJ1-5; D perhaps matches TRBD1 (6 bases). Germline CDR1 and CDR2: SNHLY and FYNNEI. The CDR3 runs 11 residues. Trimming shortened V by 7 bases and J by 9 bases, and 10 bases separated the two germline ends. In DNA, the CDR3 is TGTGCCAGCAAGGGGGAGGGGCCCCAGCATTTT. It is translated as CASKGEGPQHF.

This chain links TRBV9 with TRBJ2-1; 8 positions agree with TRBD2. The V segment lost 5 bases and the J segment 8 bases; nucleotides outside the gene matches: 15. Germline V gene data show CDR1 as SGDLS and CDR2 as YYNGEE. The CDR3 length is 16 residues. This chain's CDR3 is CASRRLPGLGGDEQFF. The CDR3 DNA follows: TGTGCCAGCAGAAGACTCCCGGGACTAGGAGGCGATGAGCAGTTCTTC.

CDR3: CASSPPVGTGVNEQFF. CDR3 nucleotides: TGTGCCAGCTCACCACCGGTCGGGACAGGGGTCAATGAGCAGTTCTTC. The chain is built from TRBV18 and TRBJ2-1; 10 bases fit TRBD1. With 0 bases clipped from V and 6 bases from J, the junction kept 5 bases outside the gene matches. Germline V lookup: CDR1 KGHSH, CDR2 LQKENI. The CDR3 totals 16 residues.

Written as DNA, the CDR3 is TGTGCCAGCAGCTTAGGGCAGTCCCTTGGAAACACCATATATTTT. Its translation is CASSLGQSLGNTIYF. V usage is TRBV7-2 and J usage is TRBJ1-3; D gene unclear. V lost 1 base and J lost 3, with 10 bases in between. Germline loops: CDR1 SGHTA, CDR2 FQGNSA. This CDR3 contains 15 residues.

The V call is TRBV18, the J call TRBJ2-1, with TRBD2 identical over 15 bases. This CDR3 comprises 16 residues. With V trimmed by 5 bases and J by 6 bases, 5 bases remained unmatched. Germline V gene data show CDR1 as KGHSH and CDR2 as LQKENI. The CDR3 here is CASSKPGLAGGNEQFF. The DNA for the CDR3 is TGTGCCAGCTCAAAGCCGGGACTAGCGGGAGGCAATGAGCAGTTCTTC.

The V call is TRBV13, the J call TRBJ1-4; D is uncertain. This CDR3 spans 12 amino acids. CDR1 is PRHDT, CDR2 FYEKMQ, per germline (reference sequence). V lost 5 bases and J 8 bases, leaving 9 bases between the germline ends. The CDR3 DNA sequence: TGTGCCAGCAGCGACTCCCGAGAAAAACTGTTTTTT. It translates to CASSDSREKLFF.

Remarks on this clone: Just one base apart from a much larger clone, this may be a read error. The chain couples TRBV7-9 to TRBJ2-7, with 12 bases aligning to TRBD2. The CDR3 totals 13 residues. Germline CDR1 is SEHNR and CDR2 is FQNEAQ (reference sequence). The CDR3 nucleotides read TGTGCCAGCGGCTCCCGGACTAGCGGGGCCTTAGACTTC. Residues: CASGSRTSGALDF.

This clone was detected only once. The chain employs TRBV7-9 and TRBJ1-4; D is perhaps TRBD1 (5 bases). Germline CDR1 and CDR2: SEHNR and FQNEAQ (reference sequence). This CDR3 is 15 amino acids long. V lost 7 bases to trimming and J lost 6 bases, with 18 bases between them. The CDR3 here is CASKGQSTHYEKLFF. For the CDR3, the DNA is TGTGCCAGCAAGGGGCAGTCTACGCATTATGAAAAACTGTTTTTT.

This chain uses TRBV2 with TRBJ1-6; D unresolved. Trimming pared 5 bases from V and 0 bases from J, leaving 8 bases between. The CDR3 is 15 amino acids. The V gene's germline CDR1 is SNHLY and CDR2 FYNNEI. CDR3 DNA: TGTGCCAGCAGTTGGGCGGGCTCCTATAATTCACCCCTCCACTTT. It encodes CASSWAGSYNSPLHF.